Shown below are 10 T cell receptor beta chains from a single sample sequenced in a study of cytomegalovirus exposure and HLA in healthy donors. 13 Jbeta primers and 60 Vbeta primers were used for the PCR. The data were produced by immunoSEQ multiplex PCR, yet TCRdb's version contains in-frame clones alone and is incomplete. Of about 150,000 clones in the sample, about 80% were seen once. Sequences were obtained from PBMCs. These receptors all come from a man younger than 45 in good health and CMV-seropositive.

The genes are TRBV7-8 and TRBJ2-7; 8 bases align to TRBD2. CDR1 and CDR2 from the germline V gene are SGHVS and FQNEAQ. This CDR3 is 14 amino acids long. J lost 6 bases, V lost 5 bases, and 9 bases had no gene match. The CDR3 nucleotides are TGTGCCAGCAGCCACCCCGGGGGGGGAAGCGAGCAGTACTTC. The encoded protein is CASSHPGGGSEQYF.

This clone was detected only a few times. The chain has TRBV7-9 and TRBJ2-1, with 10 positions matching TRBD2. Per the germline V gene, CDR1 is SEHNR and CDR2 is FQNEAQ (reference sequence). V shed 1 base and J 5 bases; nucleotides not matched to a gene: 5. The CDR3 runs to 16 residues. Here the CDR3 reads CASSLVGTSVHNEQFF. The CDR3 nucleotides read TGTGCCAGCAGCTTAGTCGGGACTAGCGTTCACAATGAGCAGTTCTTC.

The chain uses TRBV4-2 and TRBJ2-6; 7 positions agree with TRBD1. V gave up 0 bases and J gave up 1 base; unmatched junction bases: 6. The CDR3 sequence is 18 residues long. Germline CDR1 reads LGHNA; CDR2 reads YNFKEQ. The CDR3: CASSQDLTGSSGANVLTF. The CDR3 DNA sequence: TGTGCCAGCAGCCAAGATCTGACAGGGTCGTCTGGGGCCAACGTCCTGACTTTC.

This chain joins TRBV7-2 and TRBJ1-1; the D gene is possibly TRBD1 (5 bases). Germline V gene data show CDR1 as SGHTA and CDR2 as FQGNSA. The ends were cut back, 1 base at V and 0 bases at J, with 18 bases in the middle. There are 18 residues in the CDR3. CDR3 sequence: CASSLGGGWGFVNTEAFF. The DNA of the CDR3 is TGTGCCAGCAGCTTAGGGGGGGGTTGGGGATTTGTGAACACTGAAGCTTTCTTT.

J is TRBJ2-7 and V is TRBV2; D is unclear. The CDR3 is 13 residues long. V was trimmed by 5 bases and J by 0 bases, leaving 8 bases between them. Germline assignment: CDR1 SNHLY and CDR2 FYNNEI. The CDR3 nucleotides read TGTGCCAGCAGTTTACAGAGCTCCTACGAGCAGTACTTC. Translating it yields CASSLQSSYEQYF.

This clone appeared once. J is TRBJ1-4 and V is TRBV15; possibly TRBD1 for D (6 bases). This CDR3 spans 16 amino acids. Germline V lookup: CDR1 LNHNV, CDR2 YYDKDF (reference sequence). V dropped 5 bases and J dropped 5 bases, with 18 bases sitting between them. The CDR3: CATSALTGQPNEKLFF. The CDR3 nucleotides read TGTGCCACCAGCGCATTGACGGGACAACCCAATGAAAAACTGTTTTTT.

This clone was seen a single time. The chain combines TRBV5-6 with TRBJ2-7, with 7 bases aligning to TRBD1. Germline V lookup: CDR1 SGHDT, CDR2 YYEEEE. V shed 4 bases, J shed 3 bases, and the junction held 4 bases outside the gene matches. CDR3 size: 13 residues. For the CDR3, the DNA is TGTGCCAGCAGCCAAAGGACAGGCTACGAGCAGTACTTC. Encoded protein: CASSQRTGYEQYF.

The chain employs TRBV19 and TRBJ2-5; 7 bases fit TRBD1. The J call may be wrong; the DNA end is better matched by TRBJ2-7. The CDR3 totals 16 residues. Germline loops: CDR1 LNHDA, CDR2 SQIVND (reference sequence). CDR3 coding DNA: TGTGCCAGTAGTATAGGAGGGGGCGATAGTTTCTACGAGCAGTACTTC. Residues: CASSIGGGDSFYEQYF.

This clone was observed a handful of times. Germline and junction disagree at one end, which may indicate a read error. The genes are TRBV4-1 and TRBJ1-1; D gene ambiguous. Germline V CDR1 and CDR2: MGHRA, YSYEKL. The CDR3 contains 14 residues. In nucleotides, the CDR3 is TGCGCCAGCACCCAATCAGGCAGCAACACTGAAGCTTTCTTT. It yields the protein CASTQSGSNTEAFF.

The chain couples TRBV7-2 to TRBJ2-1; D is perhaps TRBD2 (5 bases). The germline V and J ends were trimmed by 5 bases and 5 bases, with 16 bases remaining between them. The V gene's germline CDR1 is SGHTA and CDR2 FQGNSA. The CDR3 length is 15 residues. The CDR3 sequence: CASSKQRRRDNEQFF. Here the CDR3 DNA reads TGTGCCAGCAGCAAACAACGTCGGCGGGACAATGAGCAGTTCTTC.